This TCR beta chain was captured by sequencing in a study of CD8 T cells in Susac syndrome. This CDR3 is 11 amino acids long. The germline V gene has CDR1 LNHDA and CDR2 SQIVND (reference sequence). Deletions cut 8 bases from V and 3 bases from J, with 7 bases between. Random hexamers were used to reverse transcribe an amount of roughly 0.45 to 1 ug RNA. TCR beta CDR3 was amplified by immunoSEQ covering 54 Vbeta and 13 Jbeta. From the immunoSEQ multiplex PCR reads, TCRdb called clonotypes with MiXCR, one entry per CDR3 protein. Here the sample spans about 250,000 distinct CDR3 sequences, 90% to 95% being singletons. CD8+ and CD4+ blood T cells underwent TCR beta sequencing. The multiple sclerosis control group comprised treatment-naive patients with stable or active relapsing-remitting disease. While CD8+ and CD4+ T cells were isolated negatively, TEMRA cells were enriched by FACS.

The V call is TRBV19, the J call TRBJ1-2, with D possibly being TRBD1 (6 bases). The TCR was taken from a human donor with multiple sclerosis. The sequenced sample consisted of CD4+ T cells from PBMCs. The CDR3 loop is CASRQDYGYTF. The CDR3 nucleotides are TGTGCCAGTCGACAGGACTATGGCTACACCTTC.